This T cell receptor (beta chain) came from a study of cytomegalovirus exposure and HLA in healthy donors. Nominally healthy donors provided the samples, though records likely missed some immune exposures. Germline V lookup: CDR1 WSHSY, CDR2 SAAADI. The CDR3 consists of 13 residues. V gave up 4 bases and J gave up 2 bases, with 6 bases separating them. Turning to this clone: Its antigen is unidentified.

Study-level points and caveats: Productive rates of about 87% or about 30% were seen for most TCR beta V segments in an earlier analysis.

Primers included in the PCR were 60 Vbeta and 13 Jbeta primers. TCRdb's copy holds only in-frame clones and misses some; the assay was immunoSEQ multiplex PCR. The data hold about 140,000 clones, with roughly four fifths observed a single time. The chain couples TRBV10-2 to TRBJ1-5; perhaps TRBD1 as D (5 bases). The source material was PBMCs. This sequence was found in a man younger than 30 in good health and CMV-seropositive. CDR3 coding DNA: TGCGCCAGCAGTGGGGGGGGCAATCAGCCCCAGCATTTT. Its translation is CASSGGGNQPQHF.